This TCR beta chain was captured by sequencing in a study of blood T cell repertoires in COVID-19. The wider study: Sample material is recorded as cDNA or gDNA derived from T cells, B-cell-depleted T cells, or PBMCs.

The V gene's germline CDR1 is SGHDN and CDR2 FVKESK. The length of the CDR3 is 12 residues. Trimming took off 3 bases at V and 5 bases at J, with 7 bases between the two ends. Recruitment covered about 26 US areas and drew participants whose ages spanned 18 to 89 years. Study processing details: Amplification of reference gene primers was used by the study to estimate nucleated cell counts. Method: immunoSEQ multiplex PCR; TCRdb's copy keeps in-frame clones and lacks some. For V, J and clone size, that table is used; D and trimming come from the DNA. This table holds some 400,000 clones, around 87% found once.

Input material: PBMCs or T cells enriched from blood (not recorded which). This TCR was recovered from a man aged 25 to 40 who had recovered from COVID-19. This chain joins TRBV14 and TRBJ1-1; no clear D. The chain's CDR3 is CASSHSRTEAFF. The CDR3 DNA follows: TGTGCCAGCAGCCATAGTCGGACTGAAGCTTTCTTT.